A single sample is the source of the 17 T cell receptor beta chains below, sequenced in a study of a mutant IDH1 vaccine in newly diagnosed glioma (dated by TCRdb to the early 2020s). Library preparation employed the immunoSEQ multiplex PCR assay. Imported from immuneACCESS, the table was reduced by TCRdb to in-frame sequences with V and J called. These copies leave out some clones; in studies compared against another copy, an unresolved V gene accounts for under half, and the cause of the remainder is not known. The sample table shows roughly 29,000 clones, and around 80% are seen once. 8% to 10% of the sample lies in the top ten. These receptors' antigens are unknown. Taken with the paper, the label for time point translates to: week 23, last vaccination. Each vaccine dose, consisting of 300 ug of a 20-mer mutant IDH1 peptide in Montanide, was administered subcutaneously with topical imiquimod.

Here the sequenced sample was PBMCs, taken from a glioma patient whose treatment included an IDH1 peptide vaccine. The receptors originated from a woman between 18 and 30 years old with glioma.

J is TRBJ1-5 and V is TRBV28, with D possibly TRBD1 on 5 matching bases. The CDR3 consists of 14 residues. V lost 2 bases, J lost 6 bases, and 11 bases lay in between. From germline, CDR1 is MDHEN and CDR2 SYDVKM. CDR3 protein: CASSLRQGVQPQHF. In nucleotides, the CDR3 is TGTGCCAGCAGTTTAAGGCAGGGAGTTCAGCCCCAGCATTTT.

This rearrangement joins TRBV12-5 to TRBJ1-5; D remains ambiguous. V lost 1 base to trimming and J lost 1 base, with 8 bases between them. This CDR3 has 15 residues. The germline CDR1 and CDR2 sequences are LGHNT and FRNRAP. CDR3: CASGLDTKSNQPQHF. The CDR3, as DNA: TGTGCTAGTGGTTTGGACACAAAGAGCAATCAGCCCCAGCATTTT.

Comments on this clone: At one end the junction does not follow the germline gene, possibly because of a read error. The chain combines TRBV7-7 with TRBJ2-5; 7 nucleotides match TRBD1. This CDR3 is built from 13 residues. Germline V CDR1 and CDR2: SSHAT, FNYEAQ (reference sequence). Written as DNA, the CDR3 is TGTGCTAGCAGCTTATGGACAGGAGAGACCCAGTACTTC. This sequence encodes CASSLWTGETQYF. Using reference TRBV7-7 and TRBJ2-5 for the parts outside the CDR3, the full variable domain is GAGVSQSPRYKVTKRGQDVTLRCDPISSHATLYWYQQALGQGPEFLTYFNYEAQPDKSGLPSDRFSAERPEGSISTLTIQRTEQRDSAMYRCASSLWTGETQYFGPGTRLLVL.

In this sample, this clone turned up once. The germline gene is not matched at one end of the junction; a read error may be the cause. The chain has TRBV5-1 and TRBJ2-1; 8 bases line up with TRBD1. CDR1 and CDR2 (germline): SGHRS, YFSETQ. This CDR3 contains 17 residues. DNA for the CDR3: TGCGCCAGCAGGTTGGCAATATCTGGACAGGGATACAATGAGCAGTTCTTC. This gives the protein CASRLAISGQGYNEQFF.

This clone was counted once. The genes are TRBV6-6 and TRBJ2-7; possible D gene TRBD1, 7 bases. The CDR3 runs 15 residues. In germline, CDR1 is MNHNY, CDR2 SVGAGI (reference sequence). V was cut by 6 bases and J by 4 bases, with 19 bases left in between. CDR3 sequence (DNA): TGTGCCAGCAGCCCCGGACAGGCGACTAGTTACGAGCAGTACTTC. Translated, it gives CASSPGQATSYEQYF.

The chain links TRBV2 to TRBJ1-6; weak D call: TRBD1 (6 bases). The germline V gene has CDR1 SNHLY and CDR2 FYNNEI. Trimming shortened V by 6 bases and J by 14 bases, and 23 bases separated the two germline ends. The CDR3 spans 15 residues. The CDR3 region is CASRADDRMGEALHF. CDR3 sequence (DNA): TGTGCCAGCAGGGCCGACGACAGGATGGGAGAGGCCCTCCACTTT. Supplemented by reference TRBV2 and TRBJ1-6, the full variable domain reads EPEVTQTPSHQVTQMGQEVILRCVPISNHLYFYWYRQILGQKVEFLVSFYNNEISEKSEIFDDQFSVERPDGSNFTLKIRSTKLEDSAMYFCASRADDRMGEALHFGNGTRLTVT.

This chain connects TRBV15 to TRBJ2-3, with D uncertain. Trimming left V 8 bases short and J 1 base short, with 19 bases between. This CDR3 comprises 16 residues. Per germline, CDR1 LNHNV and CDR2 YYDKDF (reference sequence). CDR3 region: CATQQVPNGRTDTQYF. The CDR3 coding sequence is TGTGCCACCCAGCAAGTGCCTAATGGCCGCACAGATACGCAGTATTTT.

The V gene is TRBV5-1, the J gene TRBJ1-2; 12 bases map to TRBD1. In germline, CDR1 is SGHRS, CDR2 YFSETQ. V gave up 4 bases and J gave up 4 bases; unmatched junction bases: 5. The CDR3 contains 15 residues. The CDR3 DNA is TGCGCCAGCAGCCCGGGACAGGGGGCTTCCTATGGCTACACCTTC. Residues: CASSPGQGASYGYTF.

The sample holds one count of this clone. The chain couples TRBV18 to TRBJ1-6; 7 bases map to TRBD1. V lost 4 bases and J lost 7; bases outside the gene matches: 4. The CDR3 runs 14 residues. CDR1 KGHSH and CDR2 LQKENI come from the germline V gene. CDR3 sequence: CASSLPGQNSPLHF. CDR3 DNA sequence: TGTGCCAGCTCACTACCGGGACAGAATTCACCCCTCCACTTT.

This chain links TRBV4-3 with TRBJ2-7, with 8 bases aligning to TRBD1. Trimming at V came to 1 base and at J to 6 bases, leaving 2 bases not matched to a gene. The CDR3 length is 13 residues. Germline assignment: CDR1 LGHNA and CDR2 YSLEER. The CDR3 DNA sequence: TGCGCCAGCAGCCAAGGACAGGGGTTCGAGCAGTACTTC. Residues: CASSQGQGFEQYF.

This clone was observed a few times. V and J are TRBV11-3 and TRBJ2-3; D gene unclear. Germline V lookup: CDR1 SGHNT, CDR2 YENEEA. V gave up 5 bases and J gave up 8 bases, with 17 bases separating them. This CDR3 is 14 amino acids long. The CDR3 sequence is CASSHPTEASTQYF. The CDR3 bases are TGTGCCAGCAGCCACCCTACTGAAGCAAGTACGCAGTATTTT.

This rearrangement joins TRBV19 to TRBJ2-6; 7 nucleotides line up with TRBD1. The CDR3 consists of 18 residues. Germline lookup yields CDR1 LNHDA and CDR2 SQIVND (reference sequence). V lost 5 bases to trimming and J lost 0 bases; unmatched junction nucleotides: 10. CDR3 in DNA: TGTGCCAGTAGTGGAGAGGGACAGACACTCTCTGGGGCCAACGTCCTGACTTTC. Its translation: CASSGEGQTLSGANVLTF. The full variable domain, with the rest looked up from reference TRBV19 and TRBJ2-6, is DGGITQSPKYLFRKEGQNVTLSCEQNLNHDAMYWYRQDPGQGLRLIYYSQIVNDFQKGDIAEGYSVSREKKESFPLTVTSAQKNPTAFYLCASSGEGQTLSGANVLTFGAGSRLTVL.

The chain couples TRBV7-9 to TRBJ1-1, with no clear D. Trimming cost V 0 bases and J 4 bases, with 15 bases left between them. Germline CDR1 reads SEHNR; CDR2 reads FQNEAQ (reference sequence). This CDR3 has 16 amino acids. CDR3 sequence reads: CASSLALAGSGTEAFF. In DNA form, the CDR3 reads TGTGCCAGCAGCTTAGCTCTTGCGGGAAGCGGCACTGAAGCTTTCTTT.

Written as DNA, the CDR3 is TGTGCCAGCGGGACAGGGGTCCTCTATGGCTACACCTTC. Protein product: CASGTGVLYGYTF. The gene calls are TRBV6-1 and TRBJ1-2; 10 nucleotides match TRBD1. Trimming took 8 bases from V and 4 from J; bases not matched to a gene: 4. Germline CDR1 is MNHNS and CDR2 is SASEGT. This CDR3 has 13 amino acids.

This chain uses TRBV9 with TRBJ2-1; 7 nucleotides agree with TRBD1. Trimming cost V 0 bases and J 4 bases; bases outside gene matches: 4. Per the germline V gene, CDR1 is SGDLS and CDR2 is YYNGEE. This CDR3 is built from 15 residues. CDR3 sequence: CASSVAGQIYNEQFF. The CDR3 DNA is TGTGCCAGCAGCGTAGCGGGACAGATTTACAATGAGCAGTTCTTC.

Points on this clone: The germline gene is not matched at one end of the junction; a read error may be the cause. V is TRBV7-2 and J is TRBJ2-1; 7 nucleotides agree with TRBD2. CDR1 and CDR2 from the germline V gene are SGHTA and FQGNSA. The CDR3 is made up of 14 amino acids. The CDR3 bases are TGTGCCAGCAGCCTAGCGGATACCTACAATGAGCAGTTCTTC. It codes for CASSLADTYNEQFF.

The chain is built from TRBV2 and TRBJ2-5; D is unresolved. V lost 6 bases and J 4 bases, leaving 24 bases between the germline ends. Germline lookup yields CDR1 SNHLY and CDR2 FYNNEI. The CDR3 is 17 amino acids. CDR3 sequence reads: CASRYPVGQSPGETQYF. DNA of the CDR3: TGTGCCAGCAGATATCCGGTAGGGCAATCACCGGGAGAGACCCAGTACTTC.